This TCR beta chain is drawn from a study of T cells of healthy individuals. The length of the CDR3 is 15 residues. Germline V gene lookup returns CDR1 SGHTA and CDR2 FQGNSA. Germline trimming cut 5 bases from V and 4 bases from J; bases unmatched to any gene: 5. TCRdb independently ran MiXCR on the 5' RACE reads; one entry per CDR3 protein. The sample contains 65,000 to 95,000 distinct CDR3 sequences, about 5% of which appear only once. V is TRBV7-2 and J is TRBJ1-6; 7 positions match TRBD1. This clonotype was sampled from a female donor in good health. Here the CDR3 reads CASSGRDSYNSPLHF. The CDR3 nucleotides are TGTGCCAGCAGCGGCCGGGACAGTTATAATTCACCCCTCCACTTT.